This T cell receptor beta chain derives from a study of shared clonotypes between healthy human individuals. A word on this clone: Its antigen is as yet unknown.

Healthy adults negative for HIV, lacking recent acute infections or vaccinations, served as donors. General observations from the study: In contrast to clonotypes shared by all four donors, non-shared clonotypes had lower generation probabilities. Sorted-subset samples were not fully sequenced, rarefaction indicated. In general, naive subsets displayed greater estimated richness than memory subsets did.

The germline V gene encodes CDR1 GTSNPN and CDR2 SVGIG (reference sequence). This CDR3 is built from 11 residues. Profiling relied on immunoSEQ multiplex PCR, and the TCRdb table lists in-frame clones only, not all of them. Here the sample spans nearly 1,000,000 clones, approximately 80% being singletons. Sequencing was done on a sample of memory CD4+ T cells sorted from blood. Subset here: CD45RA-negative fraction. This rearrangement joins TRBV30 to TRBJ2-5; a weak D match, TRBD1 (6 bases). The TCR originated in a man between 18 and 29 years old in good health. The CDR3 protein is CAGAAQETQYF. CDR3 coding DNA: TGTGCGGGGGCAGCCCAAGAGACCCAGTACTTC. Full variable domain (rest looked up from reference TRBV30 and TRBJ2-5): SQTIHQWPATLVQPVGSPLSLECTVEGTSNPNLYWYRQAAGRGLQLLFYSVGIGQISSEVPQNLSASRPQDRQFILSSKKLLLSDSGFYLCAGAAQETQYFGPGTRLLVL.